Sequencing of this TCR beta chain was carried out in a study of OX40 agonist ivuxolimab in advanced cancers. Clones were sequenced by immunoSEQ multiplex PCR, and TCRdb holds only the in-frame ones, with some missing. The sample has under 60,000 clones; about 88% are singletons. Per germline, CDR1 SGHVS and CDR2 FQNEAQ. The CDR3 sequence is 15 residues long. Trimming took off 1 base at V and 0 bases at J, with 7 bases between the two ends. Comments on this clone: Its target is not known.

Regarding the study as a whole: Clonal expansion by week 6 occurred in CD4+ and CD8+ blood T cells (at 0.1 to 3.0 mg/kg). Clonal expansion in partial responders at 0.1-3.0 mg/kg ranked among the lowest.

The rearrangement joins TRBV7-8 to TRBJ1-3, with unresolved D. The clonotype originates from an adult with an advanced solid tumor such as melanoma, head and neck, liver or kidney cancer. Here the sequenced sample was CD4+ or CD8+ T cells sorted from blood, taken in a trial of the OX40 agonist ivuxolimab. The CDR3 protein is CASSLGRSSGNTIYF. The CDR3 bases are TGTGCCAGCAGCTTAGGGAGAAGCTCTGGAAACACCATATATTTT.